The 26 T cell receptor beta chains presented below share a single source sample, sequenced in a study of T-cell memory formation after mild COVID-19. Each CDR3 protein is one row after TCRdb ran MiXCR on the 5' RACE reads. Among approximately 230,000 distinct CDR3 sequences, about 15% were seen once, and the ten largest hold approximately 3.6%. The sample comprised PBMCs or a T cell subset sorted from them (not recorded which). The receptors here all came from a man between 18 and 29 years old who had mild COVID-19 (a few samples of this study predate the infection). Cell type and time point are not known.

The gene calls are TRBV15 and TRBJ2-7; D gene uncertain. The CDR3 length is 14 residues. Germline values: CDR1 LNHNV, CDR2 YYDKDF (reference sequence). The V end was cut by 0 bases, the J end by 4 bases, with 10 bases between. CDR3 DNA: TGTGCCACCAGCAGAGAAGGCCGCCCTTACGAGCAGTACGTC. This sequence encodes CATSREGRPYEQYV.

This CDR3 is CASSPGRSLNTEAFF. In DNA, the CDR3 is TGCGCCAGCAGCCCAGGACGGAGCTTGAACACTGAAGCTTTCTTT. V usage is TRBV4-1 and J usage is TRBJ1-1; no clear D gene. V dropped 4 bases and J dropped 0 bases, with 12 bases sitting between them. The CDR3 is made up of 15 amino acids. The germline V gene encodes CDR1 MGHRA and CDR2 YSYEKL.

This clonotype was seen only a few times. The chain joins TRBV19 to TRBJ1-5, with D unresolved. The germline V and J ends were trimmed by 4 bases and 5 bases, with 9 bases remaining between them. Germline V CDR1 and CDR2: LNHDA, SQIVND (reference sequence). The CDR3 extends over 13 amino acids. The CDR3 DNA sequence: TGTGCCAGTAGTACGAACCGGGATCAGCCCCAGCATTTT. This encodes CASSTNRDQPQHF.

This clonotype was seen more than once but under ten times. V gene TRBV7-9 combines with J gene TRBJ1-1, with D perhaps matching TRBD1 (5 bases). The CDR3 is made up of 13 amino acids. Trimming removed 2 bases from V and 8 bases from J, with 12 bases in between. The germline gives CDR1 SEHNR, CDR2 FQNEAQ (reference sequence). The CDR3 bases are TGTGCCAGCAGCTTATTGGGGGGTCACGAAGCTTTCTTT. Amino acids: CASSLLGGHEAFF.

This clonotype has just a few counts. This chain connects TRBV5-6 to TRBJ2-2; the D is unclear. The CDR3 contains 12 residues. V lost 4 bases, J lost 7 bases, and 8 bases lay in between. Germline V gene lookup returns CDR1 SGHDT and CDR2 YYEEEE. CDR3 sequence (DNA): TGTGCCAGCAGCGCAGCTAGCGGGGAGCTGTTTTTT. This sequence encodes CASSAASGELFF.

The chain uses TRBV5-1 and TRBJ2-1; 7 bases line up with TRBD2. Unmatched junction bases numbered 12, after V lost 3 bases and J lost 6 bases. The CDR3 is made up of 16 amino acids. CDR1 and CDR2 from the germline V gene are SGHRS and YFSETQ. CDR3 coding DNA: TGCGCCAGCAGCTCGGAACCGGGGGGTAGGGGCAATGAGCAGTTCTTC. Protein product: CASSSEPGGRGNEQFF.

The rearrangement links TRBV20-1 to TRBJ1-2, with no clear D. Germline loops: CDR1 DFQATT, CDR2 SNEGSKA (reference sequence). Trimming stripped 0 bases from V and 8 bases from J, with 16 bases between. The CDR3 contains 14 residues. The CDR3 DNA reads TGCAGTGCTAGAGAGACCAGGATGTTGGCGGGCTACACCTTC. Protein sequence: CSARETRMLAGYTF.

This clonotype was counted between two and nine times. The J gene is TRBJ2-3, the V gene TRBV11-2; possibly TRBD2 for D (6 bases). This CDR3 has 15 amino acids. Germline loops: CDR1 SGHAT, CDR2 FQNNGV. The V and J ends lost 6 bases and 2 bases respectively, with 15 bases between them. CDR3 sequence: CASSPKAGNTDTQYF. The CDR3 bases are TGTGCCAGCAGTCCTAAGGCGGGGAACACAGATACGCAGTATTTT.

This clonotype was counted only a few times. The chain uses TRBV6-5 and TRBJ2-1, with 8 bases fitting TRBD1. Germline CDR1 and CDR2: MNHEY and SVGAGI. The CDR3 is made up of 18 amino acids. The junction had 19 bases not matched to a gene; V was cut back by 7 bases and J by 5 bases. The chain's CDR3 is CASKPQGATGKIHNEQFF. The DNA of the CDR3 is TGTGCCAGCAAACCTCAGGGGGCCACAGGGAAGATCCACAATGAGCAGTTCTTC.

The V and J genes are TRBV7-2 and TRBJ2-2, with 10 bases identical to TRBD2. The CDR3 loop spans 16 amino acids. Per the germline V gene, CDR1 is SGHTA and CDR2 is FQGNSA. With 5 bases clipped from V and 1 base from J, the junction kept 4 bases outside the gene matches. The CDR3 DNA sequence: TGTGCCAGCAGCCCCGCTAGCGGGGGGAACACCGGGGAGCTGTTTTTT. The encoded protein is CASSPASGGNTGELFF.

This clonotype was found a few times. The rearrangement uses TRBV6-2 or TRBV6-3 and TRBJ2-1, with D perhaps TRBD1 (6 bases). The CDR3 spans 15 residues. V dropped 6 bases and J dropped 3 bases, with 15 bases sitting between them. Germline V gene sequence: CDR1 MNHEY, CDR2 SVGEGT. The CDR3 nucleotides are TGTGCCAGCAGCCCCTACAGGGTAGACTACAATGAGCAGTTCTTC. It encodes CASSPYRVDYNEQFF.

The V call is TRBV10-3, the J call TRBJ2-3; the D call may be TRBD1 or TRBD2 (5 bases each). The germline CDR1 and CDR2 sequences are ENHRY and SYGVKD. CDR3 size: 16 residues. With 0 bases removed from V and 3 bases from J, the gap between germline ends came to 13 bases. The CDR3 protein is CAISESRGVETDTQYF. CDR3 coding DNA: TGTGCCATCAGTGAGTCGAGAGGGGTAGAAACAGATACGCAGTATTTT.

This clonotype was observed a handful of times. V and J are TRBV4-3 and TRBJ2-1; TRBD2 agrees at 8 bases. CDR1 LGHNA and CDR2 YSLEER come from the germline V gene. V shed 1 base, J shed 9 bases, and the junction held 8 bases outside the gene matches. The CDR3 is 15 amino acids. The CDR3 loop is CASSQVVSGEREQFF. DNA for the CDR3: TGCGCCAGCAGCCAAGTCGTTAGCGGGGAACGTGAGCAGTTCTTC.

The chain joins TRBV20-1 to TRBJ2-5, with TRBD2 matching over 11 bases. Per germline, CDR1 DFQATT and CDR2 SNEGSKA (reference sequence). The CDR3 sequence is 15 residues long. V trimming: 5 bases; J trimming: 4 bases; junction bases outside the gene matches: 9. Here the CDR3 reads CSAVPIAGGPETQYF. The CDR3 DNA reads TGCAGTGCTGTTCCTATAGCGGGGGGGCCAGAGACCCAGTACTTC.

This clonotype turned up a few times. The chain carries TRBV12-3 or TRBV12-4 and TRBJ1-1; a weak D match, TRBD1 (5 bases). The length of the CDR3 is 15 residues. Trimming shortened V by 3 bases and J by 4 bases, and 15 bases separated the two germline ends. CDR3 amino acids: CASSLWRGTATEAFF. CDR3 DNA: TGTGCCAGCAGTTTGTGGCGGGGGACGGCCACTGAAGCTTTCTTT.

This sequence joins TRBV6-5 and TRBJ1-5; 7 nucleotides line up with TRBD1. The CDR3 loop spans 13 amino acids. The junction had 4 bases not matched to a gene; V was cut back by 5 bases and J by 6 bases. Germline V gene sequence: CDR1 MNHEY, CDR2 SVGAGI. The CDR3 coding sequence is TGTGCCAGCAGTCTCTCAGGGGGTCAGCCCCAGCATTTT. Translation: CASSLSGGQPQHF.

The J gene is TRBJ2-7, the V gene TRBV6-5; no clear D. Trimming pared 2 bases from V and 3 bases from J, leaving 14 bases between. CDR1 MNHEY and CDR2 SVGAGI come from the germline V gene. CDR3 length equals 15 residues. The CDR3 DNA follows: TGTGCCAGCAGTTACCGCCAGGTGGAATTCTACGAGCAGTACTTC. Protein product: CASSYRQVEFYEQYF.

The gene calls are TRBV19 and TRBJ2-3; 10 bases are shared with TRBD1. The length of the CDR3 is 14 residues. J lost 3 bases, V lost 7 bases, and 4 bases had no gene match. CDR1 and CDR2 from the germline V gene are LNHDA and SQIVND (reference sequence). CDR3 residues: CASTDRGRTDTQYF. The DNA for the CDR3 is TGTGCCAGTACCGACAGGGGGCGGACAGATACGCAGTATTTT.

The chain couples TRBV18 to TRBJ2-7; possibly TRBD1 for D (5 bases). The V and J ends lost 4 bases and 6 bases respectively, with 16 bases between them. Germline CDR1 reads KGHSH; CDR2 reads LQKENI. The CDR3 spans 14 residues. CDR3 sequence reads: CASSQQGARGEQYV. In DNA form, the CDR3 reads TGTGCCAGCTCACAACAAGGGGCGCGCGGCGAGCAGTACGTC.

There are a few counts of this clonotype. The V gene is TRBV19, the J gene TRBJ1-1, with 8 positions matching TRBD1. The V segment lost 3 bases and the J segment 7 bases; nucleotides outside the gene matches: 4. The CDR3 loop spans 13 amino acids. The V gene's germline CDR1 is LNHDA and CDR2 SQIVND (reference sequence). The CDR3 region has the DNA TGTGCCAGTAGTATGGACAGGGAGCTTGAAGCTTTCTTT. Translated, it gives CASSMDRELEAFF.

V gene TRBV6-6 combines with J gene TRBJ1-5, with D possibly matching TRBD1 (6 bases). The germline V gene encodes CDR1 MNHNY and CDR2 SVGAGI (reference sequence). This CDR3 has 15 amino acids. V was shortened by 2 bases and J by 7 bases, with 15 bases between the two germline ends. CDR3 sequence (DNA): TGTGCCAGCAGTTACCTGGGAGGGGGGTTACAGCCCCAGCATTTT. Translating gives CASSYLGGGLQPQHF.

The V and J genes are TRBV7-9 and TRBJ2-2; 8 bases agree with TRBD1. CDR1 and CDR2 from the germline V gene are SEHNR and FQNEAQ (reference sequence). CDR3 length: 15 amino acids. V shed 5 bases, J shed 6 bases, and the junction held 8 bases outside the gene matches. CDR3 in DNA: TGTGCCAGCAGCCCACAGGACAGGGCGGCCGGGGAGCTGTTTTTT. The encoded protein is CASSPQDRAAGELFF.

The chain has TRBV7-9 and TRBJ1-2, with no clear D. The V gene's germline CDR1 is SEHNR and CDR2 FQNEAQ (reference sequence). V dropped 5 bases and J dropped 4 bases, with 17 bases sitting between them. CDR3 size: 15 residues. The CDR3 protein is CASSLRETAIYGYTF. The DNA for the CDR3 is TGTGCCAGCAGCCTCCGGGAGACCGCGATCTATGGCTACACCTTC.

This clonotype was seen a handful of times. V usage is TRBV7-2 and J usage is TRBJ1-5; D is unclear. CDR1 SGHTA and CDR2 FQGNSA come from the germline V gene. V lost 4 bases to trimming and J lost 2 bases, with 12 bases between them. The CDR3 consists of 15 residues. Here the CDR3 DNA reads TGTGCCAGCAGCTCGAGGACTGGTGGCAATCAGCCCCAGCATTTT. This codes for CASSSRTGGNQPQHF.

The chain has TRBV5-1 and TRBJ1-1, with D unclear. The CDR3 has 14 residues. V lost 0 bases and J lost 5, with 11 bases in between. Germline CDR1 reads SGHRS; CDR2 reads YFSETQ. CDR3 protein: CASSLAVSGTEAFF. The CDR3, as DNA: TGCGCCAGCAGCTTGGCAGTCTCGGGGACTGAAGCTTTCTTT.

This clonotype came up a few times. The chain links TRBV29-1 to TRBJ2-1, with unresolved D. The V end was cut by 0 bases, the J end by 8 bases, with 8 bases between. CDR3 length: 12 amino acids. CDR1 and CDR2 (germline): SQVTM, ANQGSEA. This CDR3 is CSVEDLGDEQFF. The CDR3 DNA reads as TGCAGCGTTGAAGATTTGGGCGATGAGCAGTTCTTC.